The source of this T cell receptor (beta chain) is a study of prognosis after radiotherapy for stage I lung cancer. Study as a whole: Of the enrolled patients, some 14 had newly diagnosed primary stage I lung tumors, while roughly 5 had oligometastatic NSCLC following surgical resection of the primary tumor. Each patient with non-small cell lung cancer was deemed medically inoperable. The patient group included nobody who received concurrent therapy with stereotactic body radiotherapy.

Two-round multiplex PCR on genomic DNA was the method by which TCR beta CDR3 was amplified. For every TRBV and TRBJ gene, a specific primer was used in first-round PCR. TCRdb itself ran the multiplex PCR reads through MiXCR, one entry per CDR3 protein. The sample has 12,000 or so distinct CDR3 sequences; roughly 52% are singletons. The blood draw at each of two time points yielded roughly 6 milliliters of peripheral blood. The ends were cut back, 1 base at V and 0 bases at J, with 19 bases in the middle. The length of the CDR3 is 18 residues. Per germline, CDR1 SGHAT and CDR2 FQNNGV. The rearrangement joins TRBV11-2 to TRBJ2-7, with D perhaps matching TRBD2 (6 bases). Here the sequenced sample was PBMCs, taken before or after stereotactic body radiation therapy (not recorded which). This clonotype originated in a donor aged 50 or older with non-small cell lung cancer. CDR3 in DNA: TGTGCCAGCAGCTTAGCGCCGTCGGCTATCGGGAGCTCCTACGAGCAGTACTTC. It is translated as CASSLAPSAIGSSYEQYF.